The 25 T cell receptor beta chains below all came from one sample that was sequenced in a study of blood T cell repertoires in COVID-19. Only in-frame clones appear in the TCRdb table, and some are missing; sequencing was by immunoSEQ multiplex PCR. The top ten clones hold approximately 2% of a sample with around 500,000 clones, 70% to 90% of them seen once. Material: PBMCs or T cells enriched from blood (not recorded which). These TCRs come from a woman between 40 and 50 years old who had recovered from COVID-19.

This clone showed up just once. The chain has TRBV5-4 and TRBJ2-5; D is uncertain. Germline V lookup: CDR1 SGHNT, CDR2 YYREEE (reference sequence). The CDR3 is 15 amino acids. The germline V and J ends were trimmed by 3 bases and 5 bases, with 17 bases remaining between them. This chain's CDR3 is CASSSSYRSGETQYF. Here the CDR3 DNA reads TGTGCCAGCAGCTCCTCCTATCGGTCCGGGGAGACCCAGTACTTC. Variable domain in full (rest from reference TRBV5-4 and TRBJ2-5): ETGVTQSPTHLIKTRGQQVTLRCSSQSGHNTVSWYQQALGQGPQFIFQYYREEENGRGNFPPRFSGLQFPNYSSELNVNALELDDSALYLCASSSSYRSGETQYFGPGTRLLVL.

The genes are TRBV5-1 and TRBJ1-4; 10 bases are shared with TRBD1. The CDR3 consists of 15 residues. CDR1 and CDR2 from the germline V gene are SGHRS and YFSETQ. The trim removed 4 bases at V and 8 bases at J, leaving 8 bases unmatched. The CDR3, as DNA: TGCGCCAGCAGCCCTGGGACAGGGGACGGGGAAAAACTGTTTTTT. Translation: CASSPGTGDGEKLFF. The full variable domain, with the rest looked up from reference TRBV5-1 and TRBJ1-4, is KAGVTQTPRYLIKTRGQQVTLSCSPISGHRSVSWYQQTPGQGLQFLFEYFSETQRNKGNFPGRFSGRQFSNSRSEMNVSTLELGDSALYLCASSPGTGDGEKLFFGSGTQLSVL.

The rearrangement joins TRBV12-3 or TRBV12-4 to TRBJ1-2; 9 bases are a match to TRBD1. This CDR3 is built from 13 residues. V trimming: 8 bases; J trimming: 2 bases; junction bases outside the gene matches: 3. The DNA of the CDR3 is TGTGCCAGCGGACAGGGGTTCAACTATGGCTACACCTTC. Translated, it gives CASGQGFNYGYTF.

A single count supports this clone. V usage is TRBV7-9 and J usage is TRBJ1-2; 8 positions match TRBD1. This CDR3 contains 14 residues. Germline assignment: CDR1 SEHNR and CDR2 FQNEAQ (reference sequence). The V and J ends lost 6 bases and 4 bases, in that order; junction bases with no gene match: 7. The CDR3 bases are TGTGCCAGCAGTCACGGACAGGGAAGCTATGGCTACACCTTC. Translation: CASSHGQGSYGYTF.

The CDR3: CAIRGQGSMNTEAFF. CDR3 sequence (DNA): TGTGCCATCAGGGGACAGGGGTCCATGAACACTGAAGCTTTCTTT. This chain connects TRBV10-3 to TRBJ1-1; 10 bases are a match to TRBD1. J was trimmed by 0 bases and V by 6 bases; bases with no gene match: 4. Germline CDR1 reads ENHRY; CDR2 reads SYGVKD. The length of the CDR3 is 15 residues.

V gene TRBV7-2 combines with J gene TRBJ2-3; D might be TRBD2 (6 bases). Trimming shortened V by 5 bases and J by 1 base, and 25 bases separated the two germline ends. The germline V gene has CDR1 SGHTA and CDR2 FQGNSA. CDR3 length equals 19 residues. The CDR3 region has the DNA TGTGCCAGCAGCAGACTAGGGTCCGGGCCCATAAGTGGCACAGATACGCAGTATTTT. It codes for CASSRLGSGPISGTDTQYF.

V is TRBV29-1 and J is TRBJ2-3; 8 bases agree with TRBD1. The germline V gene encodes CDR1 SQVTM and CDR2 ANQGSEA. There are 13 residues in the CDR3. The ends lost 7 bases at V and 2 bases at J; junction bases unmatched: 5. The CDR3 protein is CSARQGNTDTQYF. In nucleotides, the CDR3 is TGCAGCGCTCGACAGGGGAACACAGATACGCAGTATTTT.

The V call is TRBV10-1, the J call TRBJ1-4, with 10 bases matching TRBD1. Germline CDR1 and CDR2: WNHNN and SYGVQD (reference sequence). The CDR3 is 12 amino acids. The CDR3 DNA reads TGCGACCCGGGACAGGGGAATGAAAAACTGTTTTTT. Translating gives CDPGQGNEKLFF.

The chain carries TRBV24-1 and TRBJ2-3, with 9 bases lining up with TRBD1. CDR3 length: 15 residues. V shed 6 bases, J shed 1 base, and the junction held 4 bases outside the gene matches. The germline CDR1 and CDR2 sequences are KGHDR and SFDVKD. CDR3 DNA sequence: TGTGCCACCAGTTGGGGACAGGGTCGCACAGATACGCAGTATTTT. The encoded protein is CATSWGQGRTDTQYF.

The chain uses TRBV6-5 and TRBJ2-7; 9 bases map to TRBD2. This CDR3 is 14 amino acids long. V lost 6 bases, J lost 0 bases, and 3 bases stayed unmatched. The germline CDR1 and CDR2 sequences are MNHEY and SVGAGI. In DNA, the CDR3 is TGTGCCAGCAGGGCGACTAGCGGCTCCTACGAGCAGTACTTC. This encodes CASRATSGSYEQYF.

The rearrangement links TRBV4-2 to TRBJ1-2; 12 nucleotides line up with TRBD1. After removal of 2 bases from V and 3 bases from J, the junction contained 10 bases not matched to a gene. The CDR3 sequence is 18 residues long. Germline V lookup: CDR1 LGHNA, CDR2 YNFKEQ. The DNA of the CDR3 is TGTGCCAGCAGCCAAAATTGGGACAGGGGGCGCGATGACTATGGCTACACCTTC. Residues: CASSQNWDRGRDDYGYTF.

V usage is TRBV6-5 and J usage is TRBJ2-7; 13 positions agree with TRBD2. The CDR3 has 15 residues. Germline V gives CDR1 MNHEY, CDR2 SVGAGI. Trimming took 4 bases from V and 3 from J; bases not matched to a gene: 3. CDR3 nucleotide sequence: TGTGCCAGCAGTTCGGGACTAGCGGGACTCTACGAGCAGTACTTC. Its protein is CASSSGLAGLYEQYF.

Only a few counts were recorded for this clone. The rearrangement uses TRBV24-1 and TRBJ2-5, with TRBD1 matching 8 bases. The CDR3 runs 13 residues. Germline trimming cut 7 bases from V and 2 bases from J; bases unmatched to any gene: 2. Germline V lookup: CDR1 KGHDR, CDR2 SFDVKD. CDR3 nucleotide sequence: TGTGCCACCAGCGGGACAGGTCAAGAGACCCAGTACTTC. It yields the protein CATSGTGQETQYF.

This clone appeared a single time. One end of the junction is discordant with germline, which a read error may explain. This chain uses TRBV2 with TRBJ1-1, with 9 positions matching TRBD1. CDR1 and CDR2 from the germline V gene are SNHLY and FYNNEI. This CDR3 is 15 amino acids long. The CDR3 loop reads CASTERTGDSTEAFF. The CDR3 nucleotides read TGTGCCAGCACTGAAAGGACAGGGGATAGCACTGAAGCTTTCTTT.

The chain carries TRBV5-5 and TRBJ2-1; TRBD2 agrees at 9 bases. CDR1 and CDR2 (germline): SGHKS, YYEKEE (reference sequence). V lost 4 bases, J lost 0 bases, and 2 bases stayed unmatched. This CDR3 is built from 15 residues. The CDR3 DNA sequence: TGTGCCAGCAGCGCGGGAGGGAGCTCCTACAATGAGCAGTTCTTC. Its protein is CASSAGGSSYNEQFF.

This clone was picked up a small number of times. CDR3 region: CAWTKGGNTGELFF. In DNA form, the CDR3 reads TGTGCCTGGACAAAAGGGGGGAACACCGGGGAGCTGTTTTTT. The J gene is TRBJ2-2, the V gene TRBV30; TRBD1 is a possible D gene (6 bases). CDR3 length equals 14 residues. CDR1 is GTSNPN, CDR2 SVGIG, per germline (reference sequence). With 4 bases removed from V and 1 base from J, the gap between germline ends came to 10 bases.

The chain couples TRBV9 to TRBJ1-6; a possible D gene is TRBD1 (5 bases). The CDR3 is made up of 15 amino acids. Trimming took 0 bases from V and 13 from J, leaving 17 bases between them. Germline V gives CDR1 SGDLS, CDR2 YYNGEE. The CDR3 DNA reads TGTGCCAGCAGCGTAGTGGCGGGACCCGGCACCCCCCTCCACTTT. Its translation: CASSVVAGPGTPLHF.

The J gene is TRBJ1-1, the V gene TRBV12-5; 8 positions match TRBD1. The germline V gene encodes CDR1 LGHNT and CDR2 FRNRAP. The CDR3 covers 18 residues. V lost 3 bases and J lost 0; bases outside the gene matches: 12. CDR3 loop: CASGLTIRDRILNTEAFF. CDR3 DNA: TGTGCTAGTGGTTTAACCATTCGGGACAGGATACTGAACACTGAAGCTTTCTTT.

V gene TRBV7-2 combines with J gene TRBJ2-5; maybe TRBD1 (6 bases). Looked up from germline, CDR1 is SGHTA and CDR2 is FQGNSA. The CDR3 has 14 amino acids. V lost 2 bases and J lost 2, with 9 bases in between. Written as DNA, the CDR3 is TGTGCCAGCAGCTTATTCCAGGGGCAAGAGACCCAGTACTTC. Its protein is CASSLFQGQETQYF.

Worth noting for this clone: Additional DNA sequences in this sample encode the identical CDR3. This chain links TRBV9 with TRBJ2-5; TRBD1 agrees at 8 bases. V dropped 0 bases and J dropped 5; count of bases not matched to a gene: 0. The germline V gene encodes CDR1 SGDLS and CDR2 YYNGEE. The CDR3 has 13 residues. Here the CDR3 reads CASSVGQGETQYF. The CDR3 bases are TGTGCCAGCAGCGTAGGACAGGGGGAGACCCAGTACTTC.

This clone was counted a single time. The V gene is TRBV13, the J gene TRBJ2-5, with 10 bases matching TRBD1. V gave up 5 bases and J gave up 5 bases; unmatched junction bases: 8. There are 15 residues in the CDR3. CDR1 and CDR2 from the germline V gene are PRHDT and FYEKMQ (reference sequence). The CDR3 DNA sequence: TGTGCCAGCAGCCCCAACCTGGGACAGGGGGAGACCCAGTACTTC. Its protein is CASSPNLGQGETQYF.

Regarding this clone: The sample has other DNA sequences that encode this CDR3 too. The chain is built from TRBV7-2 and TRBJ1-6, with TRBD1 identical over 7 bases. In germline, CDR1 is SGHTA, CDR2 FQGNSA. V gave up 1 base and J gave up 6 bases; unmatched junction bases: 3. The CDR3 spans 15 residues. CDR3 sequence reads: CASSLVTGVNSPLHF. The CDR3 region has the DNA TGTGCCAGCAGCTTAGTAACAGGGGTTAATTCACCCCTCCACTTT.

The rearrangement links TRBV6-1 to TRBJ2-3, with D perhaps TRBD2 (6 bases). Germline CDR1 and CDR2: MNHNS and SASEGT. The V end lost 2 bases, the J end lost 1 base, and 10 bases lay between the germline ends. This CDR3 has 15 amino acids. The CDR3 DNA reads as TGTGCCAGCAGTGAACCGGGGGAGGGCACAGATACGCAGTATTTT. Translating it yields CASSEPGEGTDTQYF.

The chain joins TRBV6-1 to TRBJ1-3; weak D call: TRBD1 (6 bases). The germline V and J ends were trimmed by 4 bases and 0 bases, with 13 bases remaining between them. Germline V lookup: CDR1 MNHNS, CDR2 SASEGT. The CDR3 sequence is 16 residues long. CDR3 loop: CASSVATGPSGNTIYF. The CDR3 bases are TGTGCCAGCAGTGTCGCAACAGGGCCCTCTGGAAACACCATATATTTT.

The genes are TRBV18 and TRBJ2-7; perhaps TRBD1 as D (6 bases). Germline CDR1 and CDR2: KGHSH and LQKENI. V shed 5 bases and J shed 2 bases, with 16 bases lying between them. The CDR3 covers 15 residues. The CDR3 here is CASSSYTGTTYEQYF. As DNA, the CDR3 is TGTGCCAGCTCATCGTATACAGGGACAACCTACGAGCAGTACTTC. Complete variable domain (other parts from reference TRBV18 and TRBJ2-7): NAGVMQNPRHLVRRRGQEARLRCSPMKGHSHVYWYRQLPEEGLKFMVYLQKENIIDESGMPKERFSAEFPKEGPSILRIQQVVRGDSAAYFCASSSYTGTTYEQYFGPGTRLTVT.